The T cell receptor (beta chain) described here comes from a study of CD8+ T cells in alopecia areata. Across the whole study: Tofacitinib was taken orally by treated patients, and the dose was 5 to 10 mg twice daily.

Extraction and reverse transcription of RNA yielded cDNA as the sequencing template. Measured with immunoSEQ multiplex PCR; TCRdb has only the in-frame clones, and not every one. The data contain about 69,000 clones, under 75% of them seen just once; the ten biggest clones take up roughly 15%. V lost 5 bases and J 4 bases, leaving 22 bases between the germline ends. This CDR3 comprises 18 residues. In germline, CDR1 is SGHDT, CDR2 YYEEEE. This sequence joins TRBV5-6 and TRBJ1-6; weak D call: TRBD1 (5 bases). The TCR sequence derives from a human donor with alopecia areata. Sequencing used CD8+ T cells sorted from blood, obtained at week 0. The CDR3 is CASREGIKDGRYNSPLHF. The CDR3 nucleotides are TGTGCCAGCAGGGAGGGGATTAAGGACGGACGTTATAATTCACCCCTCCACTTT.